A single sample is the source of the 27 T cell receptor beta chains below, sequenced in a study of shared clonotypes between healthy human individuals. The repertoire was sequenced with immunoSEQ multiplex PCR; TCRdb's copy has only in-frame clones and lacks some. The table lists about 2.2 million clones, around 93% of them singletons. Selected positively for CCR7 and CD45RO-negative, naive CD8 cells excluded terminally differentiated effector memory CD45RA+ cells. The material sequenced was naive CD8+ T cells from PBMCs. The origin of the receptors is a man between 18 and 35 years old in good health. Some clones in this sample may be carry-over from other donors' samples.

The rearrangement links TRBV7-3 to TRBJ2-1, with D hard to call. The CDR3 covers 15 residues. Germline loops: CDR1 SGHTA, CDR2 FQGTGA. Trimming cost V 2 bases and J 8 bases, with 16 bases left between them. CDR3 DNA: TGTGCCAGCAGCTTAGTAAGGTCAGCCCCCTATGAGCAGTTCTTC. It yields the protein CASSLVRSAPYEQFF.

The CDR3: CAISDSSGLGPTGELFF. CDR3 bases: TGTGCCATCAGTGATTCTTCGGGACTAGGGCCCACCGGGGAGCTGTTTTTT. J is TRBJ2-2 and V is TRBV10-3; 8 bases map to TRBD2. Looked up from germline, CDR1 is ENHRY and CDR2 is SYGVKD. CDR3 length equals 17 residues. V dropped 3 bases and J dropped 4; count of bases not matched to a gene: 10.

This sequence joins TRBV28 and TRBJ2-7; a weak D match, TRBD2 (7 bases). The CDR3 extends over 18 amino acids. Germline values: CDR1 MDHEN, CDR2 SYDVKM. V lost 7 bases and J lost 3, with 28 bases in between. The CDR3 protein is CASNIGAGEGDQFYEQYF. The CDR3 DNA is TGTGCCAGCAACATAGGGGCGGGAGAGGGGGACCAGTTCTACGAGCAGTACTTC.

The chain has TRBV4-1 and TRBJ2-5, with D hard to call. CDR1 MGHRA and CDR2 YSYEKL come from the germline V gene. The V end was cut by 1 base, the J end by 4 bases, with 22 bases between. The CDR3 is 18 residues long. The CDR3 region has the DNA TGCGCCAGCAGCCAAGGAAAACAGAGCCCAGGTACCCGAGAGACCCAGTACTTC. This encodes CASSQGKQSPGTRETQYF.

The J gene is TRBJ2-5, the V gene TRBV7-2; 9 nucleotides align to TRBD1. The trim removed 1 base at V and 5 bases at J, leaving 8 bases unmatched. CDR1 and CDR2 (germline): SGHTA, FQGNSA. CDR3 length: 16 residues. The CDR3 DNA reads TGTGCCAGCAGCTTAGATCCGTACAGGGGGCAGGAGACCCAGTACTTC. The encoded protein is CASSLDPYRGQETQYF.

The chain has TRBV28 and TRBJ1-5, with a possible D match to TRBD1 (5 bases). Trimming removed 10 bases at V and 7 bases at J, with 14 bases between. The CDR3 runs 12 residues. CDR1 is MDHEN, CDR2 SYDVKM, per germline. CDR3 DNA sequence: TGTGCCACGTTGGGGGGGTACCAGCCCCAGCATTTT. Translating gives CATLGGYQPQHF. Full variable domain (rest looked up from reference TRBV28 and TRBJ1-5): DVKVTQSSRYLVKRTGEKVFLECVQDMDHENMFWYRQDPGLGLRLIYFSYDVKMKEKGDIPEGYSVSREKKERFSLILESASTNQTSMYLCATLGGYQPQHFGDGTRLSIL.

The rearrangement joins TRBV15 to TRBJ1-2; 9 nucleotides agree with TRBD1. Germline assignment: CDR1 LNHNV and CDR2 YYDKDF (reference sequence). The V segment lost 6 bases and the J segment 2 bases; nucleotides outside the gene matches: 4. The CDR3 sequence is 14 residues long. The CDR3, as DNA: TGTGCCACCAGAACTACAGGGGGCAACTATGGCTACACCTTC. Translated, it gives CATRTTGGNYGYTF.

This chain joins TRBV6-6 and TRBJ1-3, with TRBD1 matching over 8 bases. There are 16 residues in the CDR3. Germline-derived CDR1 and CDR2 are MNHNY and SVGAGI (reference sequence). Losses at the gene ends were 0 bases for V and 2 bases for J; bases not matched to a gene: 3. CDR3 sequence reads: CASSYSKTGAGNTIYF. As DNA, the CDR3 is TGTGCCAGCAGTTACTCTAAGACAGGGGCTGGAAACACCATATATTTT.

In regard to this clone: The same CDR3 also results from other DNA sequences found in this sample. The chain is built from TRBV4-1 and TRBJ2-7; TRBD2 aligns across 12 bases. This CDR3 is built from 16 residues. Per the germline V gene, CDR1 is MGHRA and CDR2 is YSYEKL. Trimming removed 3 bases from V and 3 bases from J; junction bases left unmatched: 6. The CDR3 sequence: CASSQVRLAGDYEQYF. The DNA for the CDR3 is TGCGCCAGCAGCCAGGTTCGACTAGCGGGAGACTACGAGCAGTACTTC.

The J gene is TRBJ2-3, the V gene TRBV19; D unclear. Trimming pared 5 bases from V and 0 bases from J, leaving 12 bases between. CDR3 length: 15 residues. Germline V gene lookup returns CDR1 LNHDA and CDR2 SQIVND (reference sequence). The CDR3 here is CASSPRWTSTDTQYF. CDR3 nucleotide sequence: TGTGCCAGTAGTCCCCGGTGGACGAGCACAGATACGCAGTATTTT.

This chain links TRBV7-6 with TRBJ2-7; D is possibly TRBD2 (6 bases). Germline V gene sequence: CDR1 SGHVS, CDR2 FNYEAQ. Trimming left V 3 bases short and J 2 bases short, with 17 bases between. The CDR3 has 16 amino acids. Here the CDR3 DNA reads TGTGCCAGCAGCTTCGGAGGTGGGGGGAGCACCTACGAGCAGTACTTC. Its translation is CASSFGGGGSTYEQYF.

V usage is TRBV19 and J usage is TRBJ1-5; tentative D call: TRBD1 (6 bases). This CDR3 is 15 amino acids long. Germline V gene sequence: CDR1 LNHDA, CDR2 SQIVND (reference sequence). The germline V and J ends were trimmed by 5 bases and 0 bases, with 11 bases remaining between them. CDR3 coding DNA: TGTGCCAGTAGTTGGGGGCAGTATAGCAATCAGCCCCAGCATTTT. As protein: CASSWGQYSNQPQHF.

The J gene is TRBJ1-5, the V gene TRBV9, with 7 nucleotides matching TRBD1. CDR3 length: 16 residues. The V gene's germline CDR1 is SGDLS and CDR2 YYNGEE. V lost 3 bases, J lost 0 bases, and 6 bases stayed unmatched. DNA of the CDR3: TGTGCCAGCAGCGGGGCCCAGGGGGGTAGCAATCAGCCCCAGCATTTT. Translating it yields CASSGAQGGSNQPQHF.

This clone has just a few counts. The chain joins TRBV27 to TRBJ1-1, with a tentative D call TRBD1 (5 bases). In germline, CDR1 is MNHEY, CDR2 SMNVEV (reference sequence). The CDR3 is made up of 11 amino acids. Trimming took 10 bases from V and 4 from J, leaving 10 bases between them. The CDR3 region is CATRGGTEAFF. The CDR3 DNA reads as TGTGCCACTAGGGGTGGCACTGAAGCTTTCTTT.

This clone was observed once. The chain couples TRBV9 to TRBJ2-7; 7 positions match TRBD2. This CDR3 region has 14 residues. V lost 3 bases and J lost 1; bases outside the gene matches: 4. CDR1 is SGDLS and CDR2 is YYNGEE in the germline V gene. CDR3 loop: CASSGRGESYEQYF. CDR3 in DNA: TGTGCCAGCAGCGGCCGGGGGGAGTCCTACGAGCAGTACTTC.

The J gene is TRBJ2-2, the V gene TRBV19, with 7 bases identical to TRBD2. The germline gives CDR1 LNHDA, CDR2 SQIVND (reference sequence). The V segment lost 3 bases and the J segment 5 bases; nucleotides outside the gene matches: 6. The CDR3 runs 15 residues. The CDR3 DNA sequence: TGTGCCAGTAGTATTGGCGGGAGAGGAACCGGGGAGCTGTTTTTT. This gives the protein CASSIGGRGTGELFF.

This clone was observed a handful of times. In DNA, the CDR3 is TGTGCCAGCAGCTTAGGGCATAGCAGGGACACTGAAGCTTTCTTT. Translated: CASSLGHSRDTEAFF. The J gene is TRBJ1-1, the V gene TRBV7-9, with D possibly being TRBD1 (5 bases). This CDR3 spans 15 amino acids. V lost 1 base, J lost 3 bases, and 12 bases lay in between. The germline gives CDR1 SEHNR, CDR2 FQNEAQ (reference sequence).

CDR3 DNA sequence: TGTGCCAGCAGCGGAAACCAGGGCTACGAGCAGTACTTC. Its protein product is CASSGNQGYEQYF. J is TRBJ2-7 and V is TRBV11-3, with D possibly being TRBD1 (5 bases). Trimming cost V 5 bases and J 3 bases, with 11 bases left between them. Germline V lookup: CDR1 SGHNT, CDR2 YENEEA. The CDR3 spans 13 residues. The full variable domain, in which reference TRBV11-3 and TRBJ2-7 provide the parts outside the CDR3, is EAGVVQSPRYKIIEKKQPVAFWCNPISGHNTLYWYLQNLGQGPELLIRYENEEAVDDSQLPKDRFSAERLKGVDSTLKIQPAELGDSAVYLCASSGNQGYEQYFGPGTRLTVT.

The V and J genes are TRBV7-3 and TRBJ2-2; 9 bases agree with TRBD2. V shed 0 bases and J 5 bases; nucleotides not matched to a gene: 7. Germline values: CDR1 SGHTA, CDR2 FQGTGA. The CDR3 is made up of 17 amino acids. CDR3 bases: TGTGCCAGCAGCTTAACGGGCCTAGCGGGAACAACCGGGGAGCTGTTTTTT. This gives the protein CASSLTGLAGTTGELFF.

This chain links TRBV28 with TRBJ1-2; TRBD1 aligns across 8 bases. In germline, CDR1 is MDHEN, CDR2 SYDVKM. V trimming: 5 bases; J trimming: 6 bases; junction bases outside the gene matches: 5. The CDR3 sequence is 13 residues long. CDR3 loop: CASSLTGGNGYTF. CDR3 bases: TGTGCCAGCAGTCTTACAGGGGGTAATGGCTACACCTTC.

The chain employs TRBV28 and TRBJ1-4, with a tentative D call TRBD1 (5 bases). Per germline, CDR1 MDHEN and CDR2 SYDVKM. The CDR3 is made up of 15 amino acids. Between the trimmed V and J ends, which lost 2 bases and 8 bases, there was a span of 15 bases. CDR3 DNA sequence: TGTGCCAGCAGTTTACTTAGGTTGGGGACGGAAAAACTGTTTTTT. This sequence encodes CASSLLRLGTEKLFF.

The chain employs TRBV6-6 and TRBJ1-1; D possibly corresponds to TRBD1 (6 bases). The CDR3 length is 15 residues. Trimming stripped 3 bases from V and 4 bases from J, with 15 bases between. Germline CDR1 and CDR2: MNHNY and SVGAGI (reference sequence). For the CDR3, the DNA is TGTGCCAGCAGTTATTATCAGGGGTGGGGCACTGAAGCTTTCTTT. It codes for CASSYYQGWGTEAFF.

The rearrangement links TRBV9 to TRBJ2-2, with D perhaps matching TRBD1 or TRBD2 (7 bases each). Germline V gives CDR1 SGDLS, CDR2 YYNGEE. CDR3 size: 16 residues. V lost 6 bases to trimming and J lost 4 bases, with 19 bases between them. The CDR3, as DNA: TGTGCCAGCAACTCCAACAGGGGAGGGATCACCGGGGAGCTGTTTTTT. Its translation: CASNSNRGGITGELFF.

The V gene is TRBV28, the J gene TRBJ1-2; 8 bases agree with TRBD1. Germline-derived CDR1 and CDR2 are MDHEN and SYDVKM. Unmatched junction bases numbered 8, after V lost 1 base and J lost 4 bases. The CDR3 has 16 residues. DNA of the CDR3: TGTGCCAGCAGTTTATTCCCCGGACAGGGTCGCTATGGCTACACCTTC. As protein: CASSLFPGQGRYGYTF.

This chain connects TRBV29-1 to TRBJ2-2, with 12 bases fitting TRBD2. Trimming took 6 bases from V and 1 from J; bases not matched to a gene: 6. The CDR3 sequence is 16 residues long. Germline V gene data show CDR1 as SQVTM and CDR2 as ANQGSEA. This CDR3 reads CSVVGLAGRNTGELFF. The CDR3 region has the DNA TGCAGCGTCGTAGGACTAGCGGGAAGGAACACCGGGGAGCTGTTTTTT.

CDR3 DNA sequence: TGTGCCAGCAGTTTTGCGGCCGGCGGTCTCAATCAGCCCCAGCATTTT. Translating it yields CASSFAAGGLNQPQHF. This sequence joins TRBV27 and TRBJ1-5; D unresolved. Germline CDR1 MNHEY, CDR2 SMNVEV (reference sequence). The V and J ends lost 3 bases and 3 bases respectively, with 15 bases between them. This CDR3 has 16 amino acids.

The J gene is TRBJ2-7, the V gene TRBV11-2, with D unclear. The V and J ends lost 1 base and 2 bases respectively, with 15 bases between them. CDR1 and CDR2 from the germline V gene are SGHAT and FQNNGV. The CDR3 is 16 residues long. The chain's CDR3 is CASSLAPRTEPYEQYF. CDR3 sequence (DNA): TGTGCCAGCAGCTTAGCCCCAAGGACCGAGCCCTACGAGCAGTACTTC.